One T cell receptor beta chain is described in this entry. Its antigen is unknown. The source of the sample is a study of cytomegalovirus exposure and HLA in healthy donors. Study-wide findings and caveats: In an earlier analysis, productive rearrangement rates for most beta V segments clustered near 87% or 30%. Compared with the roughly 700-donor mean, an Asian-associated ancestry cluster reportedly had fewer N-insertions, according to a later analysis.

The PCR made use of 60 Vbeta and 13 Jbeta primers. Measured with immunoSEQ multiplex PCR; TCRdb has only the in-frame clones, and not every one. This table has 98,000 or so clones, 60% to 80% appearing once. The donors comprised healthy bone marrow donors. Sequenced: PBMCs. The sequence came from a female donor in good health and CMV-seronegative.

The CDR3 nucleotides are TGTGCCAGCAGCCGACAGGGGTTAAGCAATGAGCAGTTCTTC. Amino acid sequence: CASSRQGLSNEQFF. This chain joins TRBV9 and TRBJ2-1; TRBD1 matches at 8 bases. V gave up 4 bases and J gave up 6 bases; unmatched junction bases: 6. This CDR3 comprises 14 residues. Germline CDR1 reads SGDLS; CDR2 reads YYNGEE.